This is a list of T cell receptor beta chains from one sample in a study of vaccination effects on CD4 cells after COVID-19. The data were produced by immunoSEQ multiplex PCR, yet TCRdb's version contains in-frame clones alone and is incomplete. The table lists tens of thousands of clones, around 76% of them singletons. These receptors' antigens are unknown. The specimen was CD4+ T cells from PBMCs cultured with HCoV-OC43 spike peptides, collected before COVID-19 vaccination. All receptors derive from a human donor who received a COVID-19 vaccine. The CDR3 runs from the conserved cysteine through the conserved F or W. D genes are given only for firm matches. The size of a clone is reported for some rows only, either as once, few or many, or as a class for expanded clones.

D gene: -; clone size: -; J gene: TRBJ1-5; V gene: TRBV4-3; CDR3 DNA: TGCGCCAGCAGCCAAGAACCAGGGAATCAGCCCCAGCATTTT; CDR3 protein: CASSQEPGNQPQHF
D gene: -; clone size: -; J gene: TRBJ2-5; V gene: TRBV19; CDR3 DNA: TGTGCCAGTAGGTCGGGGACACAAGAGACCCAGTACTTC; CDR3 protein: CASRSGTQETQYF
D gene: TRBD2; clone size: once; J gene: TRBJ2-1; V gene: TRBV18; CDR3 DNA: TGTGCCAGCTCACCCTCAGCAGGGACTATCCTCTACAATGAGCAGTTCTTC; CDR3 protein: CASSPSAGTILYNEQFF
D gene: -; clone size: -; J gene: TRBJ1-6; V gene: TRBV5-1; CDR3 DNA: TGCGCCAGCAGCTTTACAGGGACGGTGGATTCACCCCTCCACTTT; CDR3 protein: CASSFTGTVDSPLHF
D gene: TRBD1; clone size: once; J gene: TRBJ1-5; V gene: TRBV15; CDR3 DNA: TGTGCCACCAGCAGAGATCGGGACAGCCGTCAGCCCCAGCATTTT; CDR3 protein: CATSRDRDSRQPQHF
D gene: TRBD2; clone size: -; J gene: TRBJ2-2; V gene: TRBV9; CDR3 DNA: TGTGCCAGCAGCAGAACCCTAGCGGGGGGTGACACCGGGGAGCTGTTTTTT; CDR3 protein: CASSRTLAGGDTGELFF
D gene: -; clone size: -; J gene: TRBJ2-1; V gene: TRBV11-1; CDR3 DNA: TGTGCCAGCAGCCAGACTAGAAGGGGGCCCTACAATGAGCAGTTCTTC; CDR3 protein: CASSQTRRGPYNEQFF
D gene: -; clone size: -; J gene: TRBJ1-6; V gene: TRBV12-5; CDR3 DNA: TGTGCTAGTGGTTCCGACGGGTATTCACCCCTCCACTTT; CDR3 protein: CASGSDGYSPLHF
D gene: -; clone size: -; J gene: TRBJ2-5; V gene: TRBV24-1; CDR3 DNA: TGTGCCACCGGTCCCGGGACAAAGGAGACCCAGTACTTC; CDR3 protein: CATGPGTKETQYF
D gene: -; clone size: -; J gene: TRBJ1-4; V gene: TRBV10-3; CDR3 DNA: TGTGCCATCAGTGAGGAGGGCGTTGCAACTAATGAAAAACTGTTTTTT; CDR3 protein: CAISEEGVATNEKLFF
D gene: TRBD1; clone size: -; J gene: TRBJ1-5; V gene: TRBV6-1; CDR3 DNA: TGTGCCAGCAGTGAAGAAGGTGGGACAGACGATCAGCCCCAGCATTTT; CDR3 protein: CASSEEGGTDDQPQHF
D gene: TRBD1; clone size: -; J gene: TRBJ2-1; V gene: TRBV6-5; CDR3 DNA: TGTGCCAGCAGTTACCTTATGGGACAGAGTACAATGAAGCAGTTCTTC; CDR3 protein: CASSYLMGQSTMKQFF
D gene: -; clone size: -; J gene: TRBJ1-5; V gene: TRBV19; CDR3 DNA: TGTGCCAGTAGTATAGACGGGGGCGACCAGCCCCAGCATTTT; CDR3 protein: CASSIDGGDQPQHF
D gene: TRBD2; clone size: -; J gene: TRBJ2-1; V gene: TRBV28; CDR3 DNA: TGTGCCAGCAGTTTAATCCTAGCGGGGGCCAGCCAGTTCTTC; CDR3 protein: CASSLILAGASQFF
D gene: -; clone size: -; J gene: TRBJ2-3; V gene: TRBV5-1; CDR3 DNA: TGCGCCAGCAGCTTGTATGGTCAGGGGCAGGGCCCAGATACGCAGTATTTT; CDR3 protein: CASSLYGQGQGPDTQYF
D gene: -; clone size: -; J gene: TRBJ1-5; V gene: TRBV3-1/TRBV3-2; CDR3 DNA: TGTGCCAGCAGCCAGCTCATGGGGGGGGGACAGCCCCAGCATTTT; CDR3 protein: CASSQLMGGGQPQHF
D gene: TRBD1; clone size: -; J gene: TRBJ2-2; V gene: TRBV18; CDR3 DNA: TGTGCCAGCTCACCTTTCGGACAGGGGGCCGGGGAGCTGTTTTTT; CDR3 protein: CASSPFGQGAGELFF
D gene: -; clone size: -; J gene: TRBJ1-5; V gene: TRBV6-1; CDR3 DNA: TGTGCCAGCAGTGACAGGGGTTTGCGGCCCCAGCATTTT; CDR3 protein: CASSDRGLRPQHF
D gene: -; clone size: once; J gene: TRBJ2-1; V gene: TRBV28; CDR3 DNA: TGTGCCAGCAGTCCTCACCCCCCGGACGGGAATGAGCAGTTCTTC; CDR3 protein: CASSPHPPDGNEQFF
D gene: -; clone size: -; J gene: TRBJ1-2; V gene: TRBV9; CDR3 DNA: TGTGCCAGCAGCCTTAGGGGGGGGGTTGATGGCTACACCTTC; CDR3 protein: CASSLRGGVDGYTF
D gene: TRBD2; clone size: -; J gene: TRBJ2-1; V gene: TRBV30; CDR3 DNA: TGTGCCTGGAGTGTAGGGACTAGCGGGTGGAATGAGCAGTTCTTC; CDR3 protein: CAWSVGTSGWNEQFF
D gene: -; clone size: few; J gene: TRBJ1-5; V gene: TRBV5-1; CDR3 DNA: TGCGCCAGCAGCCCCCAGGTGGGGGGGCAGCCCCAGCATTTT; CDR3 protein: CASSPQVGGQPQHF
D gene: -; clone size: once; J gene: TRBJ1-5; V gene: TRBV27; CDR3 DNA: TGTGCCAGCAGTTTTCACCCAAAGAATCAGCCCCAGCATTTT; CDR3 protein: CASSFHPKNQPQHF
D gene: -; clone size: few; J gene: TRBJ1-1; V gene: TRBV9; CDR3 DNA: TGTGCCAGCACCCGAGGACAGCGGAACACTGAAGCTTTCTTT; CDR3 protein: CASTRGQRNTEAFF
D gene: -; clone size: -; J gene: TRBJ2-3; V gene: TRBV11-2; CDR3 DNA: TGTGCCAGCAGCTTAGTAGATACGCAGTATTTT; CDR3 protein: CASSLVDTQYF
D gene: TRBD1; clone size: -; J gene: TRBJ2-2; V gene: TRBV5-1; CDR3 DNA: TGCGCCAGCAGCTCCGGGACAGGGAGCACCGGGGAGCTGTTTTTT; CDR3 protein: CASSSGTGSTGELFF
D gene: -; clone size: -; J gene: TRBJ1-1; V gene: TRBV9; CDR3 DNA: TGTGCCAGCAGCGTAGGTGGGGTACCGGGCCCTGAAGCTTTCTTT; CDR3 protein: CASSVGGVPGPEAFF
D gene: TRBD2; clone size: -; J gene: TRBJ2-2; V gene: TRBV5-1; CDR3 DNA: TGCGCCAGCAGCTTCCAGCGGGGGCCGAACACCGGGGAGCTGTTTTTT; CDR3 protein: CASSFQRGPNTGELFF
D gene: -; clone size: -; J gene: TRBJ2-1; V gene: TRBV5-1; CDR3 DNA: TGCGCCAGCAGCTTTCGCGACAGTTTGAATGAGCAGTTCTTC; CDR3 protein: CASSFRDSLNEQFF
D gene: -; clone size: -; J gene: TRBJ2-3; V gene: TRBV11-1; CDR3 DNA: TGTGCCAGCAGCTCCCCCCTCAGGGTTGGCACAGATACGCAGTATTTT; CDR3 protein: CASSSPLRVGTDTQYF
D gene: -; clone size: -; J gene: TRBJ1-2; V gene: TRBV18; CDR3 DNA: TGTGCCAGCTCACCGGGGAATAACTATGGCTACACCTTC; CDR3 protein: CASSPGNNYGYTF
D gene: -; clone size: -; J gene: TRBJ2-1; V gene: TRBV10-3; CDR3 DNA: TGTGCCATCAGTGATGGGGTTGTCTCCTACAATGAGCAGTTCTTC; CDR3 protein: CAISDGVVSYNEQFF
D gene: -; clone size: -; J gene: TRBJ1-5; V gene: TRBV5-1; CDR3 DNA: TGCGCCAGCAGCTTATCCGGCGATCAGCCCCAGCATTTT; CDR3 protein: CASSLSGDQPQHF
D gene: -; clone size: -; J gene: TRBJ2-5; V gene: TRBV15; CDR3 DNA: TGTGCCACCAGCAGGCTATTACAAGAGACCCAGTACTTC; CDR3 protein: CATSRLLQETQYF
D gene: TRBD2; clone size: few; J gene: TRBJ2-3; V gene: TRBV10-2; CDR3 DNA: TGCGCCAGCCGCCCGGGGGGGGACACAGATACGCAGTATTTT; CDR3 protein: CASRPGGDTDTQYF
D gene: -; clone size: few; J gene: TRBJ2-5; V gene: TRBV7-2; CDR3 DNA: TGTGCCAGCAATGACGACAGGAGAGAGACCCAGTACTTC; CDR3 protein: CASNDDRRETQYF
D gene: TRBD1; clone size: -; J gene: TRBJ2-6; V gene: TRBV3-1/TRBV3-2; CDR3 DNA: TGTGCCAGCAGCCCCAACAGGGGGACGGTAGTCCTGACTTTC; CDR3 protein: CASSPNRGTVVLTF